A selection of T cell receptor beta chains follows, all from one sample in a study of OX40 agonist ivuxolimab in advanced cancers. Sequencing used immunoSEQ multiplex PCR; TCRdb keeps in-frame clones, though not all of them. The table has 25,000 to 35,000 clones, about 88% seen once. This specimen consisted of CD4+ or CD8+ T cells sorted from blood, obtained in a trial of the OX40 agonist ivuxolimab. Receptor source: an adult with an advanced solid tumor such as melanoma, head and neck, liver or kidney cancer. Both conserved end residues are part of each CDR3. The order of the fields is D gene, J gene, clone size, V gene, CDR3 protein, CDR3 DNA. A D gene is named only where the DNA matches it firmly. Clone size appears in some rows only: once, few, many, or a class for an expanded clone.

d_call: TRBD2; j_call: TRBJ2-1; clone_size: .; v_call: TRBV7-9; cdr3_aa: CASAGGAPSYNEQFF; cdr3_nt: TGTGCCAGCGCCGGGGGGGCACCCTCCTACAATGAGCAGTTCTTC
d_call: .; j_call: TRBJ1-2; clone_size: .; v_call: TRBV6-5; cdr3_aa: CASSYSGGGGYTF; cdr3_nt: TGTGCCAGCAGTTACTCGGGGGGTGGAGGCTACACCTTC
d_call: .; j_call: TRBJ2-1; clone_size: .; v_call: TRBV10-3; cdr3_aa: CAISVVGGNEQFF; cdr3_nt: TGTGCCATCAGTGTGGTAGGTGGAAATGAGCAGTTCTTC
d_call: TRBD2; j_call: TRBJ2-7; clone_size: .; v_call: TRBV4-1; cdr3_aa: CASSQVLTSGSYEQYF; cdr3_nt: TGCGCCAGCAGCCAAGTCTTGACTAGCGGATCCTACGAGCAGTACTTC
d_call: .; j_call: TRBJ2-1; clone_size: .; v_call: TRBV27; cdr3_aa: CASSLDGRAYNEQFF; cdr3_nt: TGTGCCAGCAGTTTAGACGGGAGAGCGTACAATGAGCAGTTCTTC
d_call: .; j_call: TRBJ1-4; clone_size: medium-sized; v_call: TRBV9; cdr3_aa: CASSVEAGPNEKLFF; cdr3_nt: TGTGCCAGCAGCGTAGAGGCAGGGCCGAATGAAAAACTGTTTTTT
d_call: TRBD2; j_call: TRBJ2-1; clone_size: .; v_call: TRBV27; cdr3_aa: CASRRASGYNEQFF; cdr3_nt: TGTGCCAGCCGAAGGGCTAGCGGTTACAATGAGCAGTTCTTC
d_call: TRBD1; j_call: TRBJ2-7; clone_size: .; v_call: TRBV29-1; cdr3_aa: CSVVYPGQGSYEQYF; cdr3_nt: TGCAGCGTTGTTTACCCCGGACAGGGGTCCTACGAGCAGTACTTC
d_call: TRBD1; j_call: TRBJ2-7; clone_size: .; v_call: TRBV5-6; cdr3_aa: CASRIQGSYEQYF; cdr3_nt: TGTGCCAGCAGGATACAGGGGTCCTACGAGCAGTACTTC
d_call: .; j_call: TRBJ2-1; clone_size: .; v_call: TRBV7-9; cdr3_aa: CASSLSGGLLNEQFF; cdr3_nt: TGTGCCAGCAGCTTATCTGGAGGGCTTCTCAATGAGCAGTTCTTC
d_call: TRBD1; j_call: TRBJ2-7; clone_size: .; v_call: TRBV6-1; cdr3_aa: CASSALGQGRPYEQYF; cdr3_nt: TGTGCCAGCAGTGCCCTTGGACAGGGTAGACCCTACGAGCAGTACTTC
d_call: .; j_call: TRBJ2-3; clone_size: once; v_call: TRBV5-1; cdr3_aa: CASSFDRDTQYF; cdr3_nt: TGCGCCAGCAGCTTCGATAGAGATACGCAGTATTTT
d_call: .; j_call: TRBJ1-5; clone_size: .; v_call: TRBV19; cdr3_aa: CASSPWGKGNQPQHF; cdr3_nt: TGTGCCAGTAGTCCCTGGGGTAAGGGAAATCAGCCCCAGCATTTT
d_call: TRBD2; j_call: TRBJ2-7; clone_size: .; v_call: TRBV10-3; cdr3_aa: CAISLGTSGMSYEQYF; cdr3_nt: TGTGCCATCAGCCTCGGGACTAGCGGGATGTCCTACGAGCAGTACTTC
d_call: TRBD1; j_call: TRBJ1-6; clone_size: .; v_call: TRBV4-1; cdr3_aa: CASSHRGTNSPLHF; cdr3_nt: TGCGCCAGCAGCCACAGGGGGACTAATTCACCCCTCCACTTT
d_call: .; j_call: TRBJ2-3; clone_size: .; v_call: TRBV7-3; cdr3_aa: CASSLSSASTDTQYF; cdr3_nt: TGTGCCAGCAGCTTAAGTTCGGCAAGCACAGATACGCAGTATTTT